The clone carrying this T cell receptor beta chain has more than one count but fewer than ten. From roughly 470 ng total RNA, TCR beta cDNA was generated with a primer in the constant region. Modified slightly, ARM-PCR produced TCR beta libraries over three nested multiplex PCR rounds. Running roughly 10 cycles apiece, the first two PCR rounds relied on TRBV1-TRBV30 forward primers together with a C-beta reverse primer. One entry per CDR3 protein, called by TCRdb with MiXCR from the multiplex PCR reads. The sample yields 150,000 to 200,000 distinct CDR3 sequences, approximately 60% seen once. Germline DNA was also extracted, and blood RNA was taken from unsorted whole blood. The data derive from a study of tumor-infiltrating lymphocytes in primary liver carcinoma. V was pared by 0 bases and J by 2 bases, with 7 bases between. The CDR3 loop spans 14 amino acids. Germline V CDR1 and CDR2: ENHRY, SYGVKD.

Sequencing was carried out using peripheral blood. The clonotype was recovered from a man aged 40-55 years with primary liver carcinoma and hepatitis B virus infection. The V call is TRBV10-3, the J call TRBJ2-5; D not certain. The CDR3 region is CAISESVLQETQYF. CDR3 DNA sequence: TGTGCCATCAGTGAGTCGGTACTACAAGAGACCCAGTACTTC.